This is a list of T cell receptor beta chains from one sample in a study of T cells after yellow fever vaccination. TCRdb redid the calling of the 5' RACE reads with MiXCR, one entry per CDR3 protein. The sample carries about 52,000 distinct CDR3 sequences, about 6.3% recorded once. The sequencing here drew on CD8+ T cells not binding an NS4B(214-222) dextramer, sorted from PBMCs, taken roughly 46 days after the first yellow fever vaccination. Receptor source: a man younger than 35 who received the YFV17D yellow fever vaccine. Each CDR3 is given with its conserved first and last residue. The D gene is left open where the match is weak. Expanded clones are given a class, and other clones once, few, many or no size at all.

cdr3_nt | cdr3_aa | j_call | cdr3_length | d_call | v_call | clone_size
TGTGCCAGCAGCTTAGCCCTAAGACAGGGGCCCTACAATGAGCAGTTCTTC | CASSLALRQGPYNEQFF | TRBJ2-1 | 17 | TRBD1 | TRBV7-6 | many
TGTGCCAGCAGCGGGAGGACAGGGGTTACCTACGAGCAGTACTTC | CASSGRTGVTYEQYF | TRBJ2-7 | 15 | TRBD1 | TRBV7-2 | many
TGTGCCAGCAGTTACGCCGCCGGGACAGGGAACCACTATGGCTACACCTTC | CASSYAAGTGNHYGYTF | TRBJ1-2 | 17 | TRBD1 | TRBV6-5 | few
TGCGCCAGCAGCCGGGGACAGGGAGCGACCGGGGAGCTGTTTTTT | CASSRGQGATGELFF | TRBJ2-2 | 15 | TRBD1 | TRBV4-1 | many
TGTGCCAGCAGCCCAAGGGGACAGGGGGTCGGCGAGCAGTACTTC | CASSPRGQGVGEQYF | TRBJ2-7 | 15 | TRBD1 | TRBV5-6 | many
TGTGCCAGCAGCTTTCCACAGGCCGGGGGCTACACCTTC | CASSFPQAGGYTF | TRBJ1-2 | 13 | - | TRBV7-9 | few
TGTGCCTGGATTCAGGGGCCCGACTCTGGGGCCAACGTCCTGACTTTC | CAWIQGPDSGANVLTF | TRBJ2-6 | 16 | - | TRBV30 | few
TGTGCCAGCAAAGATCGATATAGCAATCAGCCCCAGCATTTT | CASKDRYSNQPQHF | TRBJ1-5 | 14 | - | TRBV6-1 | -
TGTGCTAGCAGCCCGGGGGACCAACACTACAATGAGCAGTTCTTC | CASSPGDQHYNEQFF | TRBJ2-1 | 15 | - | TRBV7-7 | -
TGTGCCAGCAGTCATTTCGTCTACGAGCAGTACTTC | CASSHFVYEQYF | TRBJ2-7 | 12 | - | TRBV6-2/TRBV6-3 | many
TGTGCCAGCAGGGATGCAGGATTTTACCAAGAGACCCAGTACTTC | CASRDAGFYQETQYF | TRBJ2-5 | 15 | - | TRBV5-6 | few
TGCGCCAGCAGCTTCAGTGCTGCCCAAGAGACCCAGTACTTC | CASSFSAAQETQYF | TRBJ2-5 | 14 | - | TRBV5-1 | few
TGTGCCAGCAGCGTAGGAAGGGGAACAGATACGCAGTATTTT | CASSVGRGTDTQYF | TRBJ2-3 | 14 | - | TRBV9 | few
TGCGCCAGCAGCCCGGACGGCGGCAGATACTACGAGCAGTACTTC | CASSPDGGRYYEQYF | TRBJ2-7 | 15 | - | TRBV5-1 | many
TGTGCCAGCACCCTCTCGGACCGACCCACAGATACGCAGTATTTT | CASTLSDRPTDTQYF | TRBJ2-3 | 15 | - | TRBV6-2/TRBV6-3 | many
TGCAGCGCCCACGGGGGTTACGAGCAGTACTTC | CSAHGGYEQYF | TRBJ2-7 | 11 | - | TRBV29-1 | -
TGTGCCAGCACACTAGCGGGGGGGACAGATACGCAGTATTTT | CASTLAGGTDTQYF | TRBJ2-3 | 14 | TRBD2 | TRBV6-2/TRBV6-3 | many
TGCAGCGTTATAACAGTCCAGACCGGGGAGCTGTTTTTT | CSVITVQTGELFF | TRBJ2-2 | 13 | - | TRBV29-1 | many
TGCGCCAGCAGCTCACATGGGAATGAGCAGTTCTTC | CASSSHGNEQFF | TRBJ2-1 | 12 | - | TRBV5-1 | many
TGTGCCAGCAGTTACTCGGGACAGGGCTTGGGTGGCTACACCTTC | CASSYSGQGLGGYTF | TRBJ1-2 | 15 | TRBD1 | TRBV6-5 | -
TGTGCCAGCAGTGAACAGGGGAACACTGAAGCTTTCTTT | CASSEQGNTEAFF | TRBJ1-1 | 13 | - | TRBV6-1 | few
TGCGCCAGCAGCCAAGTGATGACTAGCGGGGTCGTAGAGACCCAGTACTTC | CASSQVMTSGVVETQYF | TRBJ2-5 | 17 | TRBD2 | TRBV4-3 | many
TGCGCCAGCAGCCATCAACTCGGCAATGAGCAGTTCTTC | CASSHQLGNEQFF | TRBJ2-1 | 13 | - | TRBV4-3 | many
TGTGCCAGCCTTCCCATGACGGCCGGGTCCACCGGGGAGCTGTTTTTT | CASLPMTAGSTGELFF | TRBJ2-2 | 16 | - | TRBV7-2 | few
TGTGCCAGCAGCTTACTCGGGAGTGAAGAGACCCAGTACTTC | CASSLLGSEETQYF | TRBJ2-5 | 14 | - | TRBV7-6 | -
TGCGCCAGCAGCCATTCGGGACAGTGGTGGGCCAATGAGCAGTTCTTC | CASSHSGQWWANEQFF | TRBJ2-1 | 16 | TRBD1 | TRBV4-1 | -
TGTGCCAGCAGTTTGAGCGTAATCCAGTACTTC | CASSLSVIQYF | TRBJ2-5 | 11 | - | TRBV28 | many
TGTGCCAGCAGCCCCGCCGGGATGTCTAACTATGGCTACACCTTC | CASSPAGMSNYGYTF | TRBJ1-2 | 15 | - | TRBV13 | -
TGTGCCAGCAGTTCCCCCTACGAGCAGTACTTC | CASSSPYEQYF | TRBJ2-7 | 11 | - | TRBV6-5 | many
TGTGCCAGCAGTGTATCCACCCAGGGCGGCACCGGGGAGCTGTTTTTT | CASSVSTQGGTGELFF | TRBJ2-2 | 16 | - | TRBV6-4 | many
TGTGCCAGCAGCTCTGGGGGGGCTCCAGATACGCAGTATTTT | CASSSGGAPDTQYF | TRBJ2-3 | 14 | - | TRBV7-3 | -
TGCGCCAGCACGCCGGGACTAGGGTACGAGCAGTACTTC | CASTPGLGYEQYF | TRBJ2-7 | 13 | TRBD2 | TRBV4-3 | many
TGTGCCAGCAGCGGCGCGGGGCAGGGTAATGAGCAGTTCTTC | CASSGAGQGNEQFF | TRBJ2-1 | 14 | - | TRBV9 | few
TGTGCCAGCAGCGAGGGACAGGGGGCAGCTGAAGCTTTCTTT | CASSEGQGAAEAFF | TRBJ1-1 | 14 | TRBD1 | TRBV12-3/TRBV12-4 | -
TGTGCCAGCAGTTTATCCGGGACAGTCGGGGACATTCAGTACTTC | CASSLSGTVGDIQYF | TRBJ2-4 | 15 | TRBD1 | TRBV27 | many
TGTGCCAGCAGCTTAAGGGACAGGAACACTGAAGCTTTCTTT | CASSLRDRNTEAFF | TRBJ1-1 | 14 | TRBD1 | TRBV13 | few
TGTGCCAGCACCCCATCGGGGGCCTACAATGAGCAGTTCTTC | CASTPSGAYNEQFF | TRBJ2-1 | 14 | - | TRBV7-9 | many
TGTGCTAGTGGTCCACCGGGACAAGCGAACACCGGGGAGCTGTTTTTT | CASGPPGQANTGELFF | TRBJ2-2 | 16 | - | TRBV12-5 | few
TGCGCCAGCAGCACCGGACAGGGCGCCTATGGCTACACCTTC | CASSTGQGAYGYTF | TRBJ1-2 | 14 | TRBD1 | TRBV5-1 | many
TGTGCCAGCAGTCCCGTAGGTGGGAACACTGAAGCTTTCTTT | CASSPVGGNTEAFF | TRBJ1-1 | 14 | - | TRBV28 | many
TGTGCCAGCAGTTTATCGTCCGAGACCCAGTACTTC | CASSLSSETQYF | TRBJ2-5 | 12 | - | TRBV12-3/TRBV12-4 | few
TGTGCCAGCAGCTTAGAAGGGTCGGTTTATGGCTACACCTTC | CASSLEGSVYGYTF | TRBJ1-2 | 14 | - | TRBV7-9 | few